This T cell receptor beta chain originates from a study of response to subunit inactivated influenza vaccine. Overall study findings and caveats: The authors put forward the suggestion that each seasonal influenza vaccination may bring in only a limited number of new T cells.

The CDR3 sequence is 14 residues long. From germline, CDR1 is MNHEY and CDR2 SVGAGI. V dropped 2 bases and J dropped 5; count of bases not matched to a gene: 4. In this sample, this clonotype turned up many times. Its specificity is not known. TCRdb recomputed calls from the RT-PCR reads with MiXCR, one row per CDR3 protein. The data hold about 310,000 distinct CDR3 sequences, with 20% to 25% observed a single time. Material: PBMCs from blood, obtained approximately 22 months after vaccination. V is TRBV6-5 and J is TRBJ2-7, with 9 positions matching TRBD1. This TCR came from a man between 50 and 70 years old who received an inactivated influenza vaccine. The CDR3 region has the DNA TGTGCCAGCAGTTACATACAGGGGGCCAACGAGCAGTACTTC. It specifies CASSYIQGANEQYF.